This T cell receptor beta chain was sequenced for a study of regulatory T cells in long-lasting Graves disease. Study results and caveats: The persistent group shared 3,000 or so public clonotypes, more than the approximately 970 shared by new patients.

The V and J ends lost 5 bases and 5 bases, in that order; junction bases with no gene match: 4. The CDR3 runs to 13 residues. Germline CDR1 reads SGHRS; CDR2 reads YFSETQ. Time point defined: newly diagnosed GD, antithyroid drugs for less than 3 months. Researchers made the TCR library from RNA that was extracted from PBMCs. In building TCR beta libraries, iRepertoire HTBI primers were used together with Arm-PCR of CDR3 regions. MiXCR was run by TCRdb on the multiplex PCR reads, yielding one entry per CDR3 protein. The profile shows approximately 440,000 distinct CDR3 sequences, roughly 15% of them singletons. On this clonotype itself: The antigen is not known.

The same sample was also studied in work on T cells in Graves' hyperthyroidism and ophthalmopathy. That report notes: Blood also carried most thyroid clonotypes expanded above 0.001.

This chain connects TRBV5-1 to TRBJ2-7; 10 bases line up with TRBD1. Material: peripheral blood mononuclear cells (PBMCs), obtained at new diagnosis, from a patient treated with antithyroid drugs. The sequence was collected from a man between 35 and 55 years old with Graves disease. The CDR3 loop reads CASRDGQGDEQYF. The CDR3 DNA reads as TGCGCCAGCAGAGACGGACAGGGGGACGAGCAGTACTTC.